This T cell receptor (beta chain) was identified during a study of brain T cells in children with intractable seizures (dated by TCRdb to about 2021). Turning to the overall study: Resected brain tissue from 45 to 60 pediatric epilepsy surgery cases was first screened for immune gene transcripts using a NanoString immunology panel. Of the roughly 12 selected surgery cases, pre-surgery blood was also sequenced for eight, so four had brain tissue only.

Turning to this clone: Its antigen is not yet known. Per-nucleotide qualities are absent, and no much larger clonotype sits a single base away.

The sample's time point label, decoded: resected brain tissue, or blood drawn just prior to surgery. The surgery cases showing the highest brain T cell transcript signatures were chosen for TCR beta chain sequencing of brain tissue and, when available, of blood. Before surgery, patients had received at least one anti-epileptic drug. The TCR-sequenced patients were children whose drug-resistant epilepsy was caused by tuberous sclerosis complex, focal cortical dysplasia, Rasmussen encephalitis or hemimegalencephaly. Blood was drawn right before the epilepsy surgery. Bulk genomic DNA was isolated from unsorted brain tissue and whole blood using the Monarch genomic DNA purification kit. General conclusions and limits of the study: Because pre- and post-surgery blood were sequenced to different depths, clones absent from the pre-surgery sample may reflect undersampling. The patients' HCMV serostatus was not known, and viral specificity was inferred solely from CDR3 sequence similarity.

The immunoSEQ assay was applied to genomic DNA to generate the TCR beta chain sequences. Turning to the authors' computational methods: CDR3 sequences that did not begin with the conserved framework cysteine at position 104 were removed by hand. To get clonality, the normalized Shannon's Diversity Index was subtracted from one, giving values from 0 (maximal diversity) to 1 (oligoclonal). To check whether a given CDR3 had different frequencies in two samples, for example brain versus blood, chi-squared comparison-of-proportions tests were used. Public clonotypes were found through immuneACCESS searches, while the VDJdb browser was used to judge similarity to known antiviral clonotypes. In TCRdb, the immuneACCESS table is reduced to in-frame sequences with V and J assigned. These tables do not hold every clone; where another copy was compared, an unresolved V gene accounts for under half, and the others remain unexplained. V, J and clone size reflect that table, while D and trimming were determined from the DNA. A total of some 80,000 clones appear in this sample, 90% to 95% of them only once. Of the sample, around 22% falls within the top ten clones.

The sequenced sample was peripheral blood, obtained at surgery. This receptor was identified in a girl aged 2-10 years with Rasmussen encephalitis and intractable seizures.

The CDR3 here reads CACPGQASYGYTF. The DNA sequence is given as TGTGCCTGTCCGGGACAGGCCTCGTACGGCTACACCTTC. The chain was built from TRBV30 and TRBJ1-2; TRBD1 matches 8 bases in the middle. CDR1 and CDR2 are drawn from the germline V gene (reference sequence): GTSNPN, SVGIG. From the cysteine through the phenylalanine, the CDR3 covers 13 amino acids. Just CDR3 DNA is preserved here, 39 bases in frame from base 1. Relative to germline, V is missing 6 bases and J is missing 8 bases, with 11 bases of the junction outside any gene match.